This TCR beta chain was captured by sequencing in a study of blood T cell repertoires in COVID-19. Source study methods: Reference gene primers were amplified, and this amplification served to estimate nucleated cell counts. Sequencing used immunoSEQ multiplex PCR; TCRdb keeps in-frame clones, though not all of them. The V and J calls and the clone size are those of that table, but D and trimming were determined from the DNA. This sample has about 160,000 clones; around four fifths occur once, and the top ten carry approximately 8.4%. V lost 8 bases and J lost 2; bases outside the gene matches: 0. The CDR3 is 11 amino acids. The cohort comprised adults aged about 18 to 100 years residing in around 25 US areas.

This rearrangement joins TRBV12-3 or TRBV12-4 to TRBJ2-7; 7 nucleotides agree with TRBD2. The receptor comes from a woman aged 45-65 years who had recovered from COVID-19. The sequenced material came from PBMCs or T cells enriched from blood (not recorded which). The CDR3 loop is CASGGAYEQYF. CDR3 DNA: TGTGCCAGCGGGGGGGCCTACGAGCAGTACTTC.